Shown below are 29 T cell receptor beta chains from a single sample sequenced in a study of T cells in Graves' hyperthyroidism and ophthalmopathy. Regions amplified from RNA transcripts were the TCR beta CDR3 regions. HTBI primers were employed in a first-round RT-PCR of the TCR CDR3. Each CDR3 protein gets one entry after TCRdb re-called the multiplex PCR reads with MiXCR. The table shows about 400,000 distinct CDR3 sequences, with about 13% occurring only once. Sequencing was performed on blood. The receptor source for this set is a woman aged 18-35 years with Graves' hyperthyroidism.

This clonotype has at least ten counts. V gene TRBV11-1 combines with J gene TRBJ1-2, with D perhaps matching TRBD1 (6 bases). CDR1 and CDR2 from the germline V gene are SGHAT and FQDESV (reference sequence). The CDR3 has 15 amino acids. V dropped 5 bases and J dropped 1 base, with 14 bases sitting between them. In DNA form, the CDR3 reads TGTGCCAGCAGCCAGGGGTCCACCTTTAACTATGGCTACACCTTC. It codes for CASSQGSTFNYGYTF.

This clonotype has ten or more counts. This sequence joins TRBV7-2 and TRBJ1-6, with 9 bases that match TRBD1. Germline loops: CDR1 SGHTA, CDR2 FQGNSA. The CDR3 length is 15 residues. The ends lost 5 bases at V and 10 bases at J; junction bases unmatched: 9. The CDR3 nucleotides read TGTGCCAGCAGCATCGGGACAGGGAAAGGGTCACCCCTCCACTTT. It is translated as CASSIGTGKGSPLHF.

This clonotype was seen at least ten times. The chain joins TRBV3-1 to TRBJ1-4; TRBD1 aligns across 8 bases. Germline CDR1 and CDR2: LGHDT and YNNKEL (reference sequence). J gave up 7 bases and V 8 bases, and 6 bases lay outside the gene matches. The CDR3 runs 13 residues. The CDR3 bases are TGTGCCAGCCAGGACAGGGAGTTTGAAAAACTGTTTTTT. This translates into CASQDREFEKLFF.

This clonotype was seen a few times. This chain joins TRBV5-8 and TRBJ2-3; D is ambiguous. Germline CDR1 and CDR2: SGHTS and YDEGEE. V was shortened by 1 base and J by 4 bases, with 10 bases between the two germline ends. The CDR3 is 14 residues long. The CDR3 spells CASSLSKAPDTQYF. The CDR3 coding sequence is TGTGCCAGCAGCTTGTCAAAAGCCCCAGATACGCAGTATTTT. The full variable domain, completed using reference TRBV5-8 and TRBJ2-3, is EAGVTQSPTHLIKTRGQQATLRCSPISGHTSVYWYQQALGLGLQFLLWYDEGEERNRGNFPPRFSGRQFPNYSSELNVNALELEDSALYLCASSLSKAPDTQYFGPGTRLTVL.

This clonotype came up many times. The chain employs TRBV7-2 and TRBJ2-3, with D possibly TRBD2 on 5 matching bases. Germline loops: CDR1 SGHTA, CDR2 FQGNSA. The CDR3 sequence is 14 residues long. V was shortened by 5 bases and J by 2 bases, with 11 bases between the two germline ends. The CDR3 DNA follows: TGTGCCAGCAGCCGGCGGGTCCCCACAGATACGCAGTATTTT. Its translation: CASSRRVPTDTQYF. Full variable domain (missing parts from reference TRBV7-2 and TRBJ2-3): GAGVSQSPSNKVTEKGKDVELRCDPISGHTALYWYRQSLGQGLEFLIYFQGNSAPDKSGLPSDRFSAERTGGSVSTLTIQRTQQEDSAVYLCASSRRVPTDTQYFGPGTRLTVL.

V gene TRBV18 combines with J gene TRBJ1-6; 7 bases are shared with TRBD1. The trim removed 5 bases at V and 7 bases at J, leaving 11 bases unmatched. CDR3 length equals 16 residues. Germline V gene data show CDR1 as KGHSH and CDR2 as LQKENI. For the CDR3, the DNA is TGTGCCAGCTCATCAGGGACAGCCCCGCTCAATTCACCCCTCCACTTT. Protein: CASSSGTAPLNSPLHF.

This clonotype appeared many times. The V gene is TRBV7-9, the J gene TRBJ2-3, with a tentative D call TRBD2 (5 bases). The CDR3 consists of 13 residues. Germline CDR1 SEHNR, CDR2 FQNEAQ (reference sequence). V was cut by 5 bases and J by 3 bases, with 9 bases left in between. CDR3 bases: TGTGCCAGCAGCCGTACGGGGACAGATACGCAGTATTTT. This codes for CASSRTGTDTQYF.

This clonotype has ten or more counts. This chain joins TRBV27 and TRBJ2-2; perhaps TRBD1 as D (6 bases). The CDR3 runs to 17 residues. V was trimmed by 4 bases and J by 2 bases, leaving 17 bases between them. Looked up from germline, CDR1 is MNHEY and CDR2 is SMNVEV (reference sequence). The CDR3 DNA reads TGTGCCAGCAGTTCACAGGGTTTCCGTCTTAACACCGGGGAGCTGTTTTTT. It is translated as CASSSQGFRLNTGELFF.

This clonotype has a count of ten or more. The V and J genes are TRBV28 and TRBJ1-4; 7 nucleotides line up with TRBD1. The CDR3 is 16 amino acids. Germline V gives CDR1 MDHEN, CDR2 SYDVKM. The trim removed 3 bases at V and 6 bases at J, leaving 10 bases unmatched. CDR3 nucleotide sequence: TGTGCCAGCAGTTTCTCTCCCACAGGGGAGGATGAAAAACTGTTTTTT. Encoded protein: CASSFSPTGEDEKLFF.

This clonotype has more than one count but fewer than ten. This rearrangement joins TRBV7-9 to TRBJ2-3; D unresolved. Trimming left V 7 bases short and J 4 bases short, with 12 bases between. Germline V gene sequence: CDR1 SEHNR, CDR2 FQNEAQ (reference sequence). The CDR3 covers 13 residues. The CDR3 protein is CASILTGADTQYF. In nucleotides, the CDR3 is TGTGCCAGCATCCTAACGGGTGCAGATACGCAGTATTTT.

This clonotype was seen ten or more times. The chain uses TRBV11-2 and TRBJ2-5, with TRBD2 matching 11 bases. The CDR3 sequence is 16 residues long. V trimming: 7 bases; J trimming: 4 bases; junction bases outside the gene matches: 11. CDR1 and CDR2 (germline): SGHAT, FQNNGV. The DNA for the CDR3 is TGTGCCAGCAATCATAGAAGGCTAGCGGGAGGAGAGACCCAGTACTTC. Residues: CASNHRRLAGGETQYF.

In this sample, this clonotype turned up many times. Relative to the germline gene, one junction end is altered; a read error may explain this. DNA for the CDR3: TGTGCCAGCAGTCAAGCGAAGAAGCAAGAGACCCAGTACTTC. This gives the protein CASSQAKKQETQYF. The chain recombines TRBV3-1 with TRBJ2-5; D ambiguous. Germline CDR1 reads LGHDT; CDR2 reads YNNKEL (reference sequence). This CDR3 has 14 amino acids.

This clonotype was seen repeatedly, ten times or more. This chain uses TRBV3-1 with TRBJ2-3; TRBD2 agrees at 8 bases. Germline CDR1 and CDR2: LGHDT and YNNKEL (reference sequence). With 1 base clipped from V and 1 base from J, the junction kept 7 bases outside the gene matches. The CDR3 length is 17 residues. CDR3 nucleotide sequence: TGTGCCAGCAGCCAAGGTTCGGGGACTAGTGGCACAGATACGCAGTATTTT. It specifies CASSQGSGTSGTDTQYF.

In its sample, this clonotype was seen many times. The chain links TRBV20-1 to TRBJ2-5; a possible D gene is TRBD2 (5 bases). Germline V CDR1 and CDR2: DFQATT, SNEGSKA (reference sequence). V shed 4 bases and J shed 5 bases, with 20 bases lying between them. This CDR3 comprises 15 residues. The CDR3 reads CSATIPGHTRETQYF. DNA for the CDR3: TGCAGTGCTACTATTCCGGGTCATACTAGGGAGACCCAGTACTTC.

This clonotype has at least ten counts. The chain recombines TRBV7-8 with TRBJ1-5; TRBD1 might be the D (6 bases). V was cut by 5 bases and J by 7 bases, with 12 bases left in between. The germline V gene encodes CDR1 SGHVS and CDR2 FQNEAQ. The CDR3 length is 13 residues. The CDR3 coding sequence is TGTGCCAGCAGCATCACAGGGTTCCAGCCCCAGCATTTT. Its translation: CASSITGFQPQHF.

With regard to this clonotype: Mismatch with germline at one junction end may stem from a read error. V and J are TRBV6-1 and TRBJ2-7; D remains ambiguous. Per germline, CDR1 MNHNS and CDR2 SASEGT. The CDR3 is 13 residues long. CDR3 protein: CASTPTEPNERYF. In nucleotides, the CDR3 is TGTGCCAGCACCCCTACAGAGCCCAACGAGCGGTACTTC.

This clonotype has ten or more counts. The chain couples TRBV3-1 to TRBJ2-1; 12 nucleotides align to TRBD2. Germline CDR1 is LGHDT and CDR2 is YNNKEL (reference sequence). The CDR3 spans 17 residues. V was clipped by 0 bases and J by 6 bases; unmatched bases: 6. The CDR3 region is CASSQERLAGGPNEQFF. DNA of the CDR3: TGTGCCAGCAGCCAAGAAAGGCTAGCGGGAGGGCCCAATGAGCAGTTCTTC.

This clonotype was observed a handful of times. J is TRBJ2-7 and V is TRBV19, with TRBD1 matching over 7 bases. Germline lookup yields CDR1 LNHDA and CDR2 SQIVND (reference sequence). The junction had 7 bases not matched to a gene; V was cut back by 4 bases and J by 1 base. The CDR3 consists of 15 residues. This chain's CDR3 is CASSSHRQGSYEQYF. CDR3 in DNA: TGTGCCAGTAGTAGCCACAGACAGGGATCCTACGAGCAGTACTTC.

This clonotype showed up many times. The V call is TRBV5-6, the J call TRBJ2-3; tentatively, D is TRBD1 or TRBD2 (5 bases each). The V gene's germline CDR1 is SGHDT and CDR2 YYEEEE. The CDR3 covers 14 residues. Trimming took off 0 bases at V and 1 base at J, with 6 bases between the two ends. CDR3 coding DNA: TGTGCCAGCAGCTTGGGGGACGGCACAGATACGCAGTATTTT. It encodes CASSLGDGTDTQYF.

About this clonotype itself: A read error may be the cause here, since a much bigger clone is one base away. The CDR3 carries no conserved terminal phenylalanine or tryptophan, so it likely arises from a read error. The genes are TRBV11-2 and TRBJ1-2; 7 bases match TRBD1. The CDR3 totals 14 residues. Germline V gene data show CDR1 as SGHAT and CDR2 as FQNNGV. CDR3 nucleotides: TGTGCCAGCAGCCTAGAGGTGCAGGGGGATGGCTACACCATC. Residues: CASSLEVQGDGYTI.

Many counts were recorded for this clonotype. The chain has TRBV7-3 and TRBJ2-2; maybe TRBD1 (5 bases). The CDR3 length is 16 residues. Germline loops: CDR1 SGHTA, CDR2 FQGTGA. V was pared by 3 bases and J by 5 bases, with 16 bases between. In DNA, the CDR3 is TGTGCCAGCAGCTTCGACGGCCAGGGTTTAACCGGGGAGCTGTTTTTT. This sequence encodes CASSFDGQGLTGELFF.

Note on this clonotype: Germline and junction disagree at one end, which may indicate a read error. The V call is TRBV11-2, the J call TRBJ2-3; 8 bases are a match to TRBD1. The CDR3 is 17 amino acids. In germline, CDR1 is SGHAT, CDR2 FQNNGV. Here the CDR3 reads CASSLTAGGAGTDAQYF. The CDR3 coding sequence is TGTGCCAGCAGCTTAACGGCAGGGGGCGCGGGCACAGATGCGCAGTATTTT. The full variable domain, rest sourced from reference TRBV11-2 and TRBJ2-3, is EAGVAQSPRYKIIEKRQSVAFWCNPISGHATLYWYQQILGQGPKLLIQFQNNGVVDDSQLPKDRFSAERLKGVDSTLKIQPAKLEDSAVYLCASSLTAGGAGTDAQYFGPGTRLTVL.

This clonotype has only a few counts. This sequence joins TRBV5-1 and TRBJ2-5; weak D call: TRBD1 (6 bases). The germline V gene has CDR1 SGHRS and CDR2 YFSETQ. The CDR3 contains 14 residues. Deletions cut 4 bases from V and 5 bases from J, with 15 bases between. CDR3 nucleotide sequence: TGCGCCAGCAGCCCCCGGGACACCCGGGAGACCCAGTACTTC. This sequence encodes CASSPRDTRETQYF.

In its sample, this clonotype was seen many times. This sequence joins TRBV7-9 and TRBJ1-1; the D is unclear. In germline, CDR1 is SEHNR, CDR2 FQNEAQ (reference sequence). There are 13 residues in the CDR3. V was shortened by 0 bases and J by 6 bases, with 8 bases between the two germline ends. CDR3 amino acids: CASSLAGKAEAFF. The CDR3 nucleotides are TGTGCCAGCAGCTTAGCGGGGAAGGCTGAAGCTTTCTTT.

The V gene is TRBV19, the J gene TRBJ2-3; 7 positions agree with TRBD1. This CDR3 comprises 14 residues. V was pared by 7 bases and J by 4 bases, with 8 bases of the junction left unmatched. Germline V gene lookup returns CDR1 LNHDA and CDR2 SQIVND (reference sequence). The CDR3 DNA reads as TGTGCCAGTAACGCAGGGGGAGAGCCAGATACGCAGTATTTT. This gives the protein CASNAGGEPDTQYF.

The sample holds a few counts of this clonotype. This sequence joins TRBV4-2 and TRBJ1-2; D unclear. The CDR3 spans 16 residues. Trimming took 0 bases from V and 8 from J, leaving 19 bases between them. The germline gives CDR1 LGHNA, CDR2 YNFKEQ. The CDR3 loop is CASSQETSAGPRGYTF. The CDR3 DNA follows: TGTGCCAGCAGCCAAGAAACATCGGCCGGGCCAAGAGGCTACACCTTC.

The J gene is TRBJ2-3, the V gene TRBV4-3; 8 bases agree with TRBD2. The CDR3 loop spans 15 amino acids. The V segment lost 4 bases and the J segment 1 base; nucleotides outside the gene matches: 4. The germline V gene has CDR1 LGHNA and CDR2 YSLEER. The CDR3 DNA follows: TGCGCCAGCAGCCTCCGGGAGGGGGGCACAGATACGCAGTATTTT. It is translated as CASSLREGGTDTQYF.

This sequence joins TRBV6-1 and TRBJ2-1; 7 bases match TRBD2. Germline V lookup: CDR1 MNHNS, CDR2 SASEGT. The V segment lost 6 bases and the J segment 5 bases; nucleotides outside the gene matches: 13. The CDR3 sequence is 16 residues long. This CDR3 is CASSFPLGGKDNEQFF. In DNA form, the CDR3 reads TGTGCCAGCAGCTTCCCCCTCGGGGGGAAAGACAATGAGCAGTTCTTC.

This clonotype was counted ten times or more. The chain combines TRBV5-1 with TRBJ2-7; 8 bases are a match to TRBD1. The germline V gene encodes CDR1 SGHRS and CDR2 YFSETQ. V dropped 0 bases and J dropped 2; count of bases not matched to a gene: 4. The length of the CDR3 is 15 residues. CDR3 bases: TGCGCCAGCAGCTTGGACGGACAGGGAGCCTACGAGCAGTACTTC. Protein: CASSLDGQGAYEQYF.